The sequence of this TCR beta chain was determined in a study of T cell changes during pregnancy in multiple sclerosis. Trimming took 6 bases from V and 7 from J, leaving 18 bases between them. The CDR3 covers 14 residues. CDR1 and CDR2 from the germline V gene are MNHEY and SMNVEV (reference sequence). This clone occurred a few times. Sequencing was performed with immunoSEQ multiplex PCR; in TCRdb, only in-frame clones are kept and a portion is missing. The sample holds approximately 50,000 clones, about 90% seen once. The sequences come from CD4+ T cells from peripheral blood mononuclear cells, collected after pregnancy. This TCR derives from a female donor with multiple sclerosis, enrolled in a pregnancy study. This sequence joins TRBV27 and TRBJ1-2; a possible D gene is TRBD1 (6 bases). The CDR3 nucleotides are TGTGCCAGCAGACCCCCACGGACAGCTGCTGGCTACACCTTC. Protein sequence: CASRPPRTAAGYTF.